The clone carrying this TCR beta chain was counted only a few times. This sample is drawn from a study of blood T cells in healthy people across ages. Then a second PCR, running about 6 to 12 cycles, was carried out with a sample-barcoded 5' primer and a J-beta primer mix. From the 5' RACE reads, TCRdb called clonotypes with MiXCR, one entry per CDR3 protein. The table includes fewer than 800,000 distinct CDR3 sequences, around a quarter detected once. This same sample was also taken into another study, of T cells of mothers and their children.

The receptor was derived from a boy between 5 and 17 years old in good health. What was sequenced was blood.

For the CDR3, the DNA is TGCAGCGTCGAATCCGGGACGGAGACCTACGAGCAGTACTTC. Translated: CSVESGTETYEQYF. The J gene is TRBJ2-7, the V gene TRBV29-1; D could derive from TRBD1 or TRBD2 (5 bases each). This CDR3 contains 14 residues. Germline CDR1 reads SQVTM; CDR2 reads ANQGSEA. The V end was cut by 6 bases, the J end by 2 bases, with 17 bases between.